The rows below give T cell receptor beta chains drawn from one sample of a study of lymphopenia after photon versus proton radiotherapy. Only in-frame clones appear in the TCRdb table, and some are missing; sequencing was by immunoSEQ multiplex PCR. The table has about 70,000 clones, around 87% seen once. Sequencing used peripheral blood, obtained from a patient treated with proton-based radiotherapy. The source is a man older than 75 with esophageal cancer. CDR3s include the opening cysteine and the closing phenylalanine or tryptophan. The D gene is left open where the match is weak. Clone size is not always given. Where it is, it says once, few, many or a class for expanded clones.

>14|-|TRBJ1-2|TRBV6-1|-
CASSPTGFGYGYTF
TGTGCCAGCAGCCCTACAGGGTTCGGCTATGGCTACACCTTC
>16|-|TRBJ2-5|TRBV5-1|TRBD2
CASSLTRGGSGETQYF
TGCGCCAGCAGCCTCACTCGCGGGGGAAGTGGCGAGACCCAGTACTTC
>13|-|TRBJ1-1|TRBV29-1|TRBD1
CSVKTGGSTEAFF
TGCAGCGTCAAGACAGGGGGTTCAACTGAAGCTTTCTTT
>14|-|TRBJ1-2|TRBV30|TRBD1
CACAGGGANYGYTF
TGTGCCTGCGCGGGAGGGGGCGCCAACTATGGCTACACCTTC
>17|once|TRBJ2-1|TRBV9|TRBD2
CASSVAASGGGSIEQFF
TGTGCCAGCAGCGTAGCGGCTAGCGGGGGGGGAAGTATTGAGCAGTTCTTC
>19|-|TRBJ2-1|TRBV9|TRBD2
CASSVAWELAGGFYNEQFF
TGTGCCAGCAGCGTAGCCTGGGAACTAGCGGGAGGCTTCTACAATGAGCAGTTCTTC
>11|-|TRBJ1-1|TRBV20-1|TRBD1
CRGQGFTEAFF
TGCAGGGGACAGGGGTTCACTGAAGCTTTCTTT
>11|-|TRBJ1-2|TRBV6-1|-
CASRYLDGYTF
TGTGCCAGCAGGTATTTGGATGGCTACACCTTC
>15|few|TRBJ1-5|TRBV7-2|-
CASSATGLSNQPQHF
TGTGCCAGCAGCGCGACAGGCCTCAGCAATCAGCCCCAGCATTTT
>13|-|TRBJ2-3|TRBV7-2|-
CASSLRGSDTQYF
TGTGCCAGCAGCTTACGGGGTTCTGATACGCAGTATTTT
>13|-|TRBJ2-1|TRBV5-1|TRBD1
CASSLGTGNEQFF
TGCGCCAGCAGCTTGGGGACAGGGAATGAGCAGTTCTTC
>13|-|TRBJ2-3|TRBV5-1|-
CASSRGVADTQYF
TGCGCCAGCAGCAGAGGAGTCGCAGATACGCAGTATTTT
>15|few|TRBJ1-3|TRBV10-3|-
CAIQEDWNSGNTIYF
TGTGCCATCCAGGAAGACTGGAACTCTGGAAACACCATATATTTT
>17|-|TRBJ2-7|TRBV7-2|TRBD2
CASSLAATSGASYEQYF
TGTGCCAGCAGCTTAGCGGCCACTAGCGGGGCATCCTACGAGCAGTACTTC
>13|-|TRBJ1-1|TRBV29-1|-
CSVEGQLNTEAFF
TGCAGCGTTGAAGGACAGCTGAACACTGAAGCTTTCTTT
>15|-|TRBJ1-2|TRBV18|TRBD1
CASSPGTGGDYGYTF
TGTGCCAGCTCACCGGGGACAGGGGGCGACTATGGCTACACCTTC
>15|-|TRBJ1-1|TRBV18|-
CASSEISGVNTEAFF
TGTGCCAGCTCAGAGATAAGCGGGGTGAACACTGAAGCTTTCTTT
>16|-|TRBJ2-2|TRBV12-5|-
CASDPPGPSNTGELFF
TGTGCTAGTGATCCCCCAGGGCCGTCGAACACCGGGGAGCTGTTTTTT
>14|once|TRBJ1-1|TRBV7-9|TRBD1
CASSLQGGSTEAFF
TGTGCCAGCAGCTTACAGGGGGGGAGTACTGAAGCTTTCTTT
>12|-|TRBJ2-7|TRBV14|-
CASSPRDNEQYF
TGTGCCAGCAGCCCCAGGGACAACGAGCAGTACTTC
>17|-|TRBJ1-3|TRBV5-1|-
CASSLAKLRDSGNTIYF
TGCGCCAGCAGCTTGGCGAAACTCAGGGACTCTGGAAACACCATATATTTT
>15|few|TRBJ2-2|TRBV4-3|TRBD2
CASSFSRGGTGELFF
TGCGCCAGCAGCTTTTCCCGGGGGGGTACCGGGGAGCTGTTTTTT
>15|-|TRBJ2-5|TRBV18|-
CASSPSLVAGETQYF
TGTGCCAGCTCACCAAGTCTAGTAGCAGGAGAGACCCAGTACTTC
>14|-|TRBJ2-1|TRBV7-6|-
CASSLAPRTNEQFF
TGTGCCAGCAGCTTAGCCCCTAGAACCAATGAGCAGTTCTTC
>16|-|TRBJ1-4|TRBV9|TRBD1
CASSFRPGQANEKLFF
TGTGCCAGCAGCTTTAGGCCGGGACAGGCTAATGAAAAACTGTTTTTT
>15|-|TRBJ1-1|TRBV2|-
CASRLSGGMSTEAFF
TGTGCCAGCAGATTGTCTGGGGGCATGAGCACTGAAGCTTTCTTT
>14|-|TRBJ2-7|TRBV7-2|-
CASSPSPLDYEQYF
TGTGCCAGCAGCCCGAGCCCGTTAGACTACGAGCAGTACTTC
>13|-|TRBJ1-6|TRBV6-5|-
CASSYNGASPLHF
TGTGCCAGCAGTTATAACGGGGCGTCACCCCTCCACTTT
>16|-|TRBJ2-1|TRBV7-8|TRBD1
CASSFEGTASYNEQFF
TGTGCCAGCAGCTTCGAGGGGACAGCCTCCTACAATGAGCAGTTCTTC
>16|-|TRBJ1-3|TRBV19|-
CASNIGTPQTGNTIYF
TGTGCCAGTAATATTGGGACACCTCAAACTGGAAACACCATATATTTT
>12|-|TRBJ2-5|TRBV5-4|TRBD2
CASRGLAETQYF
TGTGCCAGCAGGGGACTAGCGGAGACCCAGTACTTC
>14|once|TRBJ2-3|TRBV10-3|-
CAISENGSIDTQYF
TGTGCCATCAGTGAAAACGGGAGTATAGATACGCAGTATTTT
>19|-|TRBJ2-6|TRBV15|-
CATSRERGGGNSGANVLTF
TGTGCCACCAGCAGAGAGCGGGGAGGGGGGAACTCTGGGGCCAACGTCCTGACTTTC
>16|-|TRBJ2-3|TRBV10-3|TRBD2
CAISEWQRGGSDTQYF
TGTGCCATCAGTGAGTGGCAGCGGGGGGGCTCAGATACGCAGTATTTT
>16|-|TRBJ2-5|TRBV10-3|-
CAISDRRRGSQETQYF
TGTGCCATCAGTGACAGGCGTCGAGGATCCCAAGAGACCCAGTACTTC
>14|once|TRBJ2-7|TRBV7-8|-
CASSALGGGYEQYF
TGTGCCAGCAGCGCCTTGGGCGGTGGCTACGAGCAGTACTTC
>15|once|TRBJ1-1|TRBV5-1|TRBD1
CASSHPTGENTEAFF
TGCGCCAGCAGCCACCCGACAGGGGAGAACACTGAAGCTTTCTTT
>16|-|TRBJ1-6|TRBV10-3|-
CAISESTGGGNSPLHF
TGTGCCATCAGTGAGTCGACCGGAGGTGGAAATTCACCCCTCCACTTT
>17|-|TRBJ2-3|TRBV5-6|TRBD1
CASSVYRGRISTDTQYF
TGTGCCAGCAGCGTCTACAGGGGGCGGATTAGCACAGATACGCAGTATTTT
>15|-|TRBJ2-1|TRBV7-8|-
CASSLELSSYNEQFF
TGTGCCAGCAGCTTAGAACTAAGCTCCTACAATGAGCAGTTCTTC
>16|medium-sized|TRBJ2-7|TRBV9|TRBD2
CASSVDLLAGVYEQYF
TGTGCCAGCAGCGTAGATTTGCTAGCGGGAGTTTACGAGCAGTACTTC
>14|-|TRBJ2-1|TRBV11-2|-
CASSLDSASYEQFF
TGTGCCAGCAGCTTAGATTCGGCCAGCTATGAGCAGTTCTTC
>13|-|TRBJ1-1|TRBV6-5|TRBD1
CASRTGGRPEAFF
TGTGCCAGCAGGACAGGGGGCCGTCCTGAAGCTTTCTTT
>10|-|TRBJ2-3|TRBV30|-
CAWSVLEQYF
TGTGCCTGGAGTGTATTGGAGCAGTATTTT
>15|-|TRBJ2-5|TRBV7-2|TRBD2
CASSLGASGQETQYF
TGTGCCAGCAGCTTAGGGGCTAGCGGGCAAGAGACCCAGTACTTC